This paragraph reports one T cell receptor beta chain. Clones were read by immunoSEQ multiplex PCR, and TCRdb kept only the in-frame ones, dropping some. The repertoire holds 30,000 to 35,000 clones, with over 85% as singletons. The data are from a study of OX40 agonist ivuxolimab in advanced cancers. Whole-study context: The group had a mean age of about 65 years, ranged from 23 to 79, and was just under 85% male.

The CDR3 is 16 residues long. Trimming took off 0 bases at V and 0 bases at J, with 10 bases between the two ends. Germline V gene lookup returns CDR1 SGHDT and CDR2 YYEEEE. The starting material was CD4+ or CD8+ T cells sorted from blood, obtained in a trial of the OX40 agonist ivuxolimab. This receptor was identified in an adult with an advanced solid tumor such as melanoma, head and neck, liver or kidney cancer. This rearrangement joins TRBV5-6 to TRBJ2-1; unclear D gene. The CDR3 loop is CASSLDSSYSYNEQFF. Written as DNA, the CDR3 is TGTGCCAGCAGCTTGGACTCATCTTACTCCTACAATGAGCAGTTCTTC.